This is a list of T cell receptor beta chains from one sample in a study of early T cells in non-severe SARS-CoV-2 infection. Each CDR3 protein gets one entry after TCRdb re-called the 5' RACE reads with MiXCR. The sample contains more than 85,000 distinct CDR3 sequences, approximately 16% of which appear only once. Here the sequenced sample was whole blood, taken at baseline. These receptors all stem from an adult who was a healthcare worker with PCR-confirmed SARS-CoV-2 infection or an uninfected control (not recorded which). Each CDR3 is given with its conserved first and last residue. A D gene is named only where the DNA matches it firmly. A row's size may be missing; if present it is once, few, many or a size class.

d_gene,v_gene,j_gene,abundance,CDR3aa,CDR3nt
.,TRBV4-1,TRBJ2-3,few,CASSLGQVSDTQYF,TGCGCCAGCAGCCTGGGCCAGGTATCAGATACGCAGTATTTT
.,TRBV21-1,TRBJ2-7,few,CASRGGTPLEYYEQYF,TGTGCCAGCCGAGGGGGGACCCCGTTGGAGTACTACGAGCAGTACTTC
.,TRBV21-1,TRBJ2-1,many,CASSKAPSGSSYNEQFF,TGTGCCAGCAGCAAAGCGCCTAGCGGGAGCTCCTACAATGAGCAGTTCTTC
.,TRBV20-1,TRBJ2-7,.,CSAKPFTGEGREQYF,TGCAGTGCTAAACCGTTTACAGGGGAGGGACGCGAGCAGTACTTC
.,TRBV20-1,TRBJ2-1,.,CSARLGFDEQFF,TGCAGTGCTAGACTTGGGTTTGATGAGCAGTTCTTC
TRBD2,TRBV7-2,TRBJ2-5,.,CASSWSGTRGPETQYF,TGTGCCAGCAGCTGGTCCGGGACTAGGGGACCGGAGACCCAGTACTTC
.,TRBV20-1,TRBJ2-1,few,CSARPGSASGEQFF,TGCAGTGCTAGACCAGGGAGTGCCTCAGGCGAGCAGTTCTTC
.,TRBV5-1,TRBJ2-1,many,CASSLNPSDPYNEQFF,TGCGCCAGCAGCTTGAACCCTAGCGATCCCTACAATGAGCAGTTCTTC
.,TRBV28,TRBJ2-2,few,CASSLPGTQHRELFF,TGTGCCAGCAGTTTGCCCGGGACACAGCACCGGGAGCTGTTTTTT
.,TRBV4-2,TRBJ2-7,few,CASSHSGPALEQYF,TGTGCCAGCAGCCATTCCGGCCCTGCTCTCGAGCAGTACTTC
.,TRBV11-2,TRBJ2-5,once,CASSFQTASHQETQYF,TGTGCCAGCAGCTTTCAGACAGCCAGCCATCAAGAGACCCAGTACTTC
.,TRBV24-1,TRBJ1-5,.,CATSVSGINQPQHF,TGTGCCACCAGTGTGTCAGGGATCAATCAGCCCCAGCATTTT
TRBD2,TRBV11-2,TRBJ2-1,.,CASSLGTSGYNEQFF,TGTGCCAGCAGCTTAGGGACTAGCGGTTACAATGAGCAGTTCTTC
.,TRBV23-1,TRBJ2-7,.,CASSPGTCYEQYF,TGCGCCAGCAGCCCCGGGACATGCTACGAGCAGTACTTC
.,TRBV20-1,TRBJ2-3,many,CSARDFRDTDTQYF,TGCAGTGCTAGAGATTTCCGGGACACAGATACGCAGTATTTT
.,TRBV18,TRBJ1-6,.,CASSPGNSPLHF,TGTGCCAGCTCACCGGGGAATTCACCCCTCCACTTT
TRBD2,TRBV18,TRBJ2-3,.,CASSPPRTRSGADTQYF,TGTGCCAGCTCACCCCCAAGGACCCGAAGCGGGGCAGATACGCAGTATTTT
TRBD2,TRBV19,TRBJ2-5,few,CASSRGRSQETQYF,TGTGCCAGTAGTCGCGGGAGGAGTCAAGAGACCCAGTACTTC
TRBD2,TRBV2,TRBJ2-2,few,CASSDGASGSGELFF,TGTGCCAGCAGTGATGGGGCTAGCGGGAGCGGGGAGCTGTTTTTT
.,TRBV7-8,TRBJ1-5,many,CASSLGTVNQPQHF,TGTGCCAGCAGCTTAGGGACGGTTAATCAGCCCCAGCATTTT
TRBD2,TRBV28,TRBJ2-2,many,CASSLRLAAPTGELFF,TGTGCCAGCAGTTTACGGCTAGCGGCCCCCACCGGGGAGCTGTTTTTT
.,TRBV15,TRBJ2-1,.,CATSPTTRLNEQFF,TGTGCCACCAGCCCAACGACTCGCCTGAATGAGCAGTTCTTC
.,TRBV30,TRBJ2-3,.,CAWSETYTQYF,TGTGCCTGGAGCGAGACTTATACGCAGTATTTT
.,TRBV6-5,TRBJ2-4,.,CASSYSSNGRYIQYF,TGTGCCAGCAGTTACTCGAGTAACGGCAGGTACATTCAGTACTTC
.,TRBV2,TRBJ2-4,.,CASSEQGFVKNIQYF,TGTGCCAGCAGTGAACAGGGATTTGTTAAAAACATTCAGTACTTC
.,TRBV12-3/TRBV12-4,TRBJ2-7,.,CASSPTSTGREQYF,TGTGCCAGCAGTCCGACCTCCACAGGGCGCGAGCAGTACTTC
TRBD2,TRBV7-8,TRBJ2-2,few,CASSFGSGLSGELFF,TGTGCCAGCAGCTTTGGTAGCGGGCTCTCCGGGGAGCTGTTTTTT
.,TRBV3-1,TRBJ1-2,.,CASSPSFKPVDGYTF,TGTGCCAGCAGCCCCTCCTTCAAACCTGTGGATGGCTACACCTTC
.,TRBV9,TRBJ2-1,many,CASSVGLSGAPHEQFF,TGTGCCAGCAGCGTAGGGCTGAGCGGAGCCCCCCATGAGCAGTTCTTC
TRBD1,TRBV20-1,TRBJ2-2,many,CSAGQGPGELFF,TGCAGTGCGGGACAGGGCCCCGGGGAGCTGTTTTTT
TRBD1,TRBV7-9,TRBJ2-5,few,CASSAAGQGEETQYF,TGTGCCAGCAGTGCCGCGGGACAGGGGGAAGAGACCCAGTACTTC
.,TRBV5-5,TRBJ2-7,.,CASSLLVPAMNEQYF,TGTGCCAGCAGCTTGCTGGTCCCCGCCATGAACGAGCAGTACTTC
.,TRBV7-9,TRBJ2-7,few,CASSSTFYEQYF,TGTGCCAGCAGCTCGACCTTTTACGAGCAGTACTTC
.,TRBV10-1,TRBJ2-1,.,CASSDGGSKQFF,TGCGCCAGCAGTGATGGGGGGTCAAAGCAGTTCTTC
TRBD1,TRBV29-1,TRBJ2-2,.,CSVQTGGNTGELFF,TGCAGCGTCCAAACAGGGGGTAACACCGGGGAGCTGTTTTTT
.,TRBV7-2,TRBJ2-1,few,CASSQGSGQYNEQFF,TGTGCCAGCAGCCAGGGGTCAGGTCAATACAATGAGCAGTTCTTC
.,TRBV19,TRBJ2-5,.,CASSMGQLPETQYF,TGTGCCAGTAGTATGGGGCAACTACCAGAGACCCAGTACTTC
.,TRBV29-1,TRBJ2-3,.,CSVGNTKADTQYF,TGCAGCGTTGGTAACACAAAGGCAGATACGCAGTATTTT
.,TRBV25-1,TRBJ2-1,.,CASGGTASYNEQFF,TGTGCCAGCGGCGGGACAGCCTCCTACAATGAGCAGTTCTTC